The entry below gives a single TCR beta chain sequence along with its context. Its recognized antigen is unknown. The data stem from a study of monozygotic twins with inflammatory bowel disease (dated by TCRdb to between 2018 and 2021). Regarding the study in general: A total of some 30 monozygotic twin pairs were included in the full study, comprising nine German pairs (four IBD-concordant, five IBD-discordant) and 19 IBD-discordant Danish pairs. Each individual had, on average, about 151 000 unique TCRalpha sequences and 181 000 unique TCRbeta sequences available for analysis. Disease-associated traits were sought mainly through comparisons between IBD patients and their genetically identical healthy co-twins within discordant pairs.

CDR1 is given as MDHEN and CDR2 as SYDVKM, both from the germline V gene. The CDR3 has 13 amino acids, counting the end cysteine and phenylalanine. DNA for this receptor is not on file. From each donor, an approximately 2.5 ml peripheral blood sample was drawn into PAXgene tubes and stored at -80 degrees C. Total RNA was isolated from whole blood with the PAXgene blood miRNA kit on an automated QIAcube, without T cell sorting. Peripheral blood from monozygotic twin pairs, either concordant or discordant for inflammatory bowel disease, underwent deep TCRalpha and TCRbeta repertoire profiling that used unique molecular barcoding. Smoking habits were recorded for all twin pairs, and individuals were classified as current, former or never smokers. Beyond this particular receptor, the publication reports: The analysis was unable to tell apart different T cell subtypes. The results gave no support for a single strong signal or clonotype linked to IBD. IBD patients had lower TCRbeta repertoire diversity, measured by the inverse Simpson index, than their healthy co-twins. Fewer clonotypes were shared with other individuals by IBD patients than by healthy twins, most markedly in patients showing signs of disease activity. Differing immunosuppressive treatments among patients may have added background noise and inter-individual variability to the repertoires. No difference in repertoire similarity was observed between concordant and discordant twins, possibly owing to limited statistical power.

Library construction relied on 5' RACE. The input for every TCR library was around 4,000 ng of total RNA. For each sample, cDNA was synthesized in eight separate reactions using SMARTScribe reverse transcriptase. Unique molecular identifiers containing a 6-nucleotide sample barcode were introduced through template switching during cDNA synthesis. TCRalpha and TCRbeta cDNA was amplified in two nested PCRs of about 17 and 10 cycles, and bead purification was carried out after each PCR. Before amplification, the cDNA was both treated with uracil DNA-glycosylase and purified with the QIAquick PCR purification kit. The second PCR was the step at which Illumina TruSeq-compatible adapters and sample-specific barcodes were added. Library quality and concentration were checked on TapeStation and Qubit, and libraries were pooled at about 4.9 ng each. Sequencing of pooled libraries was carried out on an Illumina HiSeq2500 single-index Rapid Run using 2 x 100 bp reads and custom sequencing primers. Processing in the source paper ran as follows. UMI-based consensus assembly with MiGEC version 1.2.6 was used to correct PCR and sequencing errors. MiXCR version 2.1.1 was used to carry out V(D)J alignment, clonotype assembly and CDR3 extraction. To normalise gene usage, clonotype sharing and MAIT/NKT TCR abundance, the top 1000, 10 000 and 20 000 clonotypes in each sample were analysed. Diversity was computed as the inverse Simpson index with the vegan R package after downsampling to 27 000 UMIs. Statistical testing used paired Mann-Whitney U tests on the discordant twin pairs and applied Benjamini-Hochberg correction for multiple testing. Through TCRdb reprocessing, the reads give one entry per CDR3 protein sequence; DNA is omitted. The V and J calls reflect TCRdb's pipeline rather than the authors' work. This specimen's table enumerates just over 300,000 distinct CDR3 sequences. More than 4.5% of the sample comes from the top ten.

The sample consisted of blood. This clonotype originated in a human donor with ulcerative colitis or Crohn's disease, or a healthy co-twin of an affected twin (not recorded which). This chain joins TRBV28 to TRBJ1-2; the TCRdb call, TRBD1, lacks DNA for checking. The CDR3 amino acid sequence is: CAGGAGGIYGYTF.